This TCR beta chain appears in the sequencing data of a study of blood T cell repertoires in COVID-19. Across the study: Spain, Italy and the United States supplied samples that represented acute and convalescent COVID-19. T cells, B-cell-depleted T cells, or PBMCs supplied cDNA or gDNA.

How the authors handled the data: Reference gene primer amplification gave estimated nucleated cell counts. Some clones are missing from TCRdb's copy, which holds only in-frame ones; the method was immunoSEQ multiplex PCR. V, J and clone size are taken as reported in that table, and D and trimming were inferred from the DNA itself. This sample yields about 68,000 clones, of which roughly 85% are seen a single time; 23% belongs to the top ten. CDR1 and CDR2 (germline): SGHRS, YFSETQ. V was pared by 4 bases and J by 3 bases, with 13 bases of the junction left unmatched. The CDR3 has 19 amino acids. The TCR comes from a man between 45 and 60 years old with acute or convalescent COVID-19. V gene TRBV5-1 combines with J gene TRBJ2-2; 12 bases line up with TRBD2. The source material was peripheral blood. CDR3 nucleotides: TGCGCCAGCAGCCTCGGACTAGCGGGGTCCCAGGAGTACACCGGGGAGCTGTTTTTT. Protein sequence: CASSLGLAGSQEYTGELFF. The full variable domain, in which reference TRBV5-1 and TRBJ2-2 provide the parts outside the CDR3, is KAGVTQTPRYLIKTRGQQVTLSCSPISGHRSVSWYQQTPGQGLQFLFEYFSETQRNKGNFPGRFSGRQFSNSRSEMNVSTLELGDSALYLCASSLGLAGSQEYTGELFFGEGSRLTVL.